The subject of this entry is one T cell receptor beta chain. Its antigen is unidentified. The entry originates in a study of Ad26.COV2.S vaccination and SARS-CoV-2 variants. Study conclusions and caveats: Among vaccine recipients, spike-specific TCR breadth exceeded that of placebo recipients. Vaccinated and placebo-treated recipients had similar non-spike TCR breadth.

The treatment here: some 20 received Ad26.COV2.S at low or high dose, single or two shots; about five received placebo; per-sample allocation not given. Vaccine and placebo recipients were sampled on day 63 after the first injection. The protocol was immunoSEQ multiplex PCR, while the TCRdb copy is restricted to in-frame clones and leaves out a portion. The sample carries over 400,000 clones, approximately 90% recorded once. Germline CDR1 is MDHEN and CDR2 is SYDVKM. V was shortened by 2 bases and J by 1 base, with 13 bases between the two germline ends. The CDR3 has 16 amino acids. This clonotype was sampled from a person aged 18-65 years who received the Ad26.COV2.S COVID-19 vaccine or a placebo. J is TRBJ2-3 and V is TRBV28; the D is unclear. The specimen comprised peripheral blood, sampled in a trial of Ad26.COV2.S vaccine versus placebo. The CDR3 DNA sequence: TGTGCCAGCAGTTTAGTAGTCCTTCCGGGCACAGATACGCAGTATTTT. Translation gives CASSLVVLPGTDTQYF.